The T cell receptor beta chain under discussion was sequenced for a study of blood T cell repertoires in COVID-19. The wider study: Whether acute or convalescent, the COVID-19 samples came from the United States, Italy and Spain. Sample material is recorded as cDNA or gDNA derived from T cells, B-cell-depleted T cells, or PBMCs.

The CDR3 has 16 residues. With 4 bases clipped from V and 4 bases from J, the junction kept 10 bases outside the gene matches. Per germline, CDR1 SGHNT and CDR2 YYREEE (reference sequence). This clone was seen more than once but under ten times. Per the authors' pipeline: Amplification with reference gene primers provided the estimates of nucleated cell counts. Assay used: immunoSEQ multiplex PCR; TCRdb lists only in-frame clones, some missing. The D gene and trimming were derived from the DNA, and the V and J assignments and clone size from that table. There are some 200,000 clones in the sample; roughly 84% occur only once, and 9.8% lies in the top ten.

This TCR derives from a woman over 75 with acute or convalescent COVID-19. This chain joins TRBV5-4 and TRBJ1-2; 10 bases are a match to TRBD1. The sample was peripheral blood. The chain's CDR3 is CASSATRDRGIYGYTF. The CDR3 nucleotides are TGTGCCAGCAGCGCAACCCGGGACAGGGGTATCTATGGCTACACCTTC.